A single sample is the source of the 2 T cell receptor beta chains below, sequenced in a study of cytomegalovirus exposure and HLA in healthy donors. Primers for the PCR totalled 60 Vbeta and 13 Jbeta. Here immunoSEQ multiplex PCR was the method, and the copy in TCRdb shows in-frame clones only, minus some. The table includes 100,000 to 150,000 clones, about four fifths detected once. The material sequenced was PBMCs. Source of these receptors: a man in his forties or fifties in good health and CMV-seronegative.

CDR3: CASSLTGQDSNQPQHF. The CDR3 DNA reads TGCGCCAGCAGCTTGACGGGACAGGATAGCAATCAGCCCCAGCATTTT. The rearrangement uses TRBV5-1 and TRBJ1-5; 8 bases fit TRBD1. The CDR3 is 16 amino acids. V trimming: 1 base; J trimming: 0 bases; junction bases outside the gene matches: 3. Germline V CDR1 and CDR2: SGHRS, YFSETQ.

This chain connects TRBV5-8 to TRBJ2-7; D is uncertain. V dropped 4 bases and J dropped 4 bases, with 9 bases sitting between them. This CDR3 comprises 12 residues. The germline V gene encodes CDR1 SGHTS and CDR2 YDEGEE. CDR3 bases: TGTGCCAGCAGCCGAAACAATTACGAGCAGTACTTC. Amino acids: CASSRNNYEQYF.